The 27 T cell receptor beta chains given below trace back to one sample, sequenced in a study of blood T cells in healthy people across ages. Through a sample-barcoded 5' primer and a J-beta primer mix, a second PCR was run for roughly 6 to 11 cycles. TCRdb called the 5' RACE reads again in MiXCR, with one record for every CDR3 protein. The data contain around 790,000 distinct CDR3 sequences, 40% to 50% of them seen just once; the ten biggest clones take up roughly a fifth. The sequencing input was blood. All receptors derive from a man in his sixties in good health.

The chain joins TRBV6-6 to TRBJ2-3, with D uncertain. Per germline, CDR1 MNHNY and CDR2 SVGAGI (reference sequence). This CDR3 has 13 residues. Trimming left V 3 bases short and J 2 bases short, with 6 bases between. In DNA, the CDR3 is TGTGCCAGCAGTTATTGGTACACAGATACGCAGTATTTT. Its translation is CASSYWYTDTQYF.

The CDR3 region is CASSSTALGYGYTF. For the CDR3, the DNA is TGTGCCAGCAGTTCAACGGCTCTCGGCTATGGCTACACCTTC. The V and J genes are TRBV6-6 and TRBJ1-2; D remains ambiguous. This CDR3 is built from 14 residues. From germline, CDR1 is MNHNY and CDR2 SVGAGI (reference sequence). V lost 4 bases, J lost 4 bases, and 13 bases lay in between.

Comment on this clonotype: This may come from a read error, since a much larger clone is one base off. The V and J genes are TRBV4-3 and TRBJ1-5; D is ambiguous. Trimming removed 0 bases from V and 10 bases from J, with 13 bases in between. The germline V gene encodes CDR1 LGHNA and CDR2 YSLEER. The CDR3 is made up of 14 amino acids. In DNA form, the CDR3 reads TGCGCCAGCAGCCAAGATAAGGAGCTTGGACCCCAGCATTTT. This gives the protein CASSQDKELGPQHF.

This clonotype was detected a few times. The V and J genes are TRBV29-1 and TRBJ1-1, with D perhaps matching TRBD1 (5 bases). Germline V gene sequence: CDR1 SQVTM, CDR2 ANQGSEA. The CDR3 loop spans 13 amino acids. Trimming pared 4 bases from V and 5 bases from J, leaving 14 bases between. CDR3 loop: CSVGDSRGTEAFF. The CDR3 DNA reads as TGCAGCGTTGGGGACTCCCGGGGAACTGAAGCTTTCTTT.

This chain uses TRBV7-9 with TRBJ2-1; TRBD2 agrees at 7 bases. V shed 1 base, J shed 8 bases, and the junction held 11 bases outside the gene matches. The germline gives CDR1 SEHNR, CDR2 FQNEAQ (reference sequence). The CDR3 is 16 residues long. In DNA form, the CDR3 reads TGTGCCAGCAGCTTAGGAGCTAGCGGACTGGGGGATGAGCAGTTCTTC. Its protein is CASSLGASGLGDEQFF.

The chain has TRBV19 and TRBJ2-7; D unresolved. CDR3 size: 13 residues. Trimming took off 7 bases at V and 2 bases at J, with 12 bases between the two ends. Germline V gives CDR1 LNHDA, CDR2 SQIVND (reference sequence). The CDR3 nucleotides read TGTGCCAGTACCAAAGCCGGTACCTACGAGCAGTACTTC. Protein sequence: CASTKAGTYEQYF.

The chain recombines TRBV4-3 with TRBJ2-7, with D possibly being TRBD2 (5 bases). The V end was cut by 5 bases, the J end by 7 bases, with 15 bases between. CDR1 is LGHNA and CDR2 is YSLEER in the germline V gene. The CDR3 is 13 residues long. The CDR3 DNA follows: TGCGCCAGCAGCTACGGGGATCCGGGGGAGCAGTACTTC. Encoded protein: CASSYGDPGEQYF.

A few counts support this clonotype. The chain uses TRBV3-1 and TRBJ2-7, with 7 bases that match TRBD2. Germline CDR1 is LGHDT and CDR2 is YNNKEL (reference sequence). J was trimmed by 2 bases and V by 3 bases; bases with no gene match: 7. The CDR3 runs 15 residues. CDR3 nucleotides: TGTGCCAGCAGCCAGGAGGGCGGGGGACCCTACGAGCAGTACTTC. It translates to CASSQEGGGPYEQYF.

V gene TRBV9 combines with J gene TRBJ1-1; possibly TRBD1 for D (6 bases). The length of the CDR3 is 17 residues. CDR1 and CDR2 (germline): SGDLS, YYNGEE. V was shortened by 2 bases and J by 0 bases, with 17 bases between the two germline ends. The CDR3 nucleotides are TGTGCCAGCAGCGTCGGGGAGGGGGGAGCCCTGAACACTGAAGCTTTCTTT. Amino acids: CASSVGEGGALNTEAFF.

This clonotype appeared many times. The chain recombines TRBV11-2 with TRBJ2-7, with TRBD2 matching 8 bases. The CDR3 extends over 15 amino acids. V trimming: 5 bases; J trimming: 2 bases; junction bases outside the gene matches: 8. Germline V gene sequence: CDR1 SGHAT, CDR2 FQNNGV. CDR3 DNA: TGTGCCAGCAGCCGGACTAGCAACCCAACCTACGAGCAGTACTTC. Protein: CASSRTSNPTYEQYF.

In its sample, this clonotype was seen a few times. This chain's CDR3 is CASSPQGGNNYGYTF. As DNA, the CDR3 is TGTGCCAGCAGCCCACAGGGAGGGAATAACTATGGCTACACCTTC. The chain combines TRBV7-2 with TRBJ1-2, with D possibly matching TRBD1 (6 bases). CDR3 length: 15 residues. V lost 5 bases and J lost 1, with 14 bases in between. Germline V lookup: CDR1 SGHTA, CDR2 FQGNSA.

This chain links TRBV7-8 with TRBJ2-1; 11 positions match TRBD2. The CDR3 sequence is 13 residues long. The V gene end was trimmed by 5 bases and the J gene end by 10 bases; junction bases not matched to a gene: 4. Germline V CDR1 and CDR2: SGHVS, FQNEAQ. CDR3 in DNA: TGTGCCAGCAGCGGGGGACTAGCGGAAGAGCAGTTCTTC. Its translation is CASSGGLAEEQFF.

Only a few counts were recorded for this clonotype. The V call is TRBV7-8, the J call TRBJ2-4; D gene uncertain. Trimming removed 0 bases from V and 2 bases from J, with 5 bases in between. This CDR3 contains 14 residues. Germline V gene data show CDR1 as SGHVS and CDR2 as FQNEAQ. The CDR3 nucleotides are TGTGCCAGCAGCTTAGCGGAGACCAAAAACATTCAGTACTTC. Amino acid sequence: CASSLAETKNIQYF. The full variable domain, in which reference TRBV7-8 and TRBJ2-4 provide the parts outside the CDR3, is GAGVSQSPRYKVAKRGQDVALRCDPISGHVSLFWYQQALGQGPEFLTYFQNEAQLDKSGLPSDRFFAERPEGSVSTLKIQRTQQEDSAVYLCASSLAETKNIQYFGAGTRLSVL.

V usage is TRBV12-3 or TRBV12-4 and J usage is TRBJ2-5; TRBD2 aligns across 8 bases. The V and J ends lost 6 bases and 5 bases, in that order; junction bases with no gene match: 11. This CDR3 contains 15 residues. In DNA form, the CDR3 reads TGTGCCAGCAGAACAGGACTAGCAGGGTGGGAGACCCAGTACTTC. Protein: CASRTGLAGWETQYF.

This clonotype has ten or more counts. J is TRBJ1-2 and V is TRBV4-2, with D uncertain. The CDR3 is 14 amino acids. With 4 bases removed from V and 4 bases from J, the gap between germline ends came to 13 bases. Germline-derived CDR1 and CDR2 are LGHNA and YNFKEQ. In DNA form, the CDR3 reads TGTGCCAGCAGCCCAGAAGAACGGTCCTATGGCTACACCTTC. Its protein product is CASSPEERSYGYTF.

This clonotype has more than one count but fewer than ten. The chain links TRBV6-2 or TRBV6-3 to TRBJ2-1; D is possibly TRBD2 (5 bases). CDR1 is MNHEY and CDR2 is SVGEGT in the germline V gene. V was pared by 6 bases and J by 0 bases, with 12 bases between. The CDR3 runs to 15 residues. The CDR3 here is CASRLSGNSYNEQFF. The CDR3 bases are TGTGCCAGCAGGCTGTCCGGGAACTCCTACAATGAGCAGTTCTTC.

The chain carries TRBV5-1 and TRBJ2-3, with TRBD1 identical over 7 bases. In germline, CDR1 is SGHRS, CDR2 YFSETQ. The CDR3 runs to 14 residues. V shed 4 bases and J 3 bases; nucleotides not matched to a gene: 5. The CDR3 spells CASSPGQDTDTQYF. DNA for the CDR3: TGCGCCAGCAGCCCCGGACAGGATACAGATACGCAGTATTTT.

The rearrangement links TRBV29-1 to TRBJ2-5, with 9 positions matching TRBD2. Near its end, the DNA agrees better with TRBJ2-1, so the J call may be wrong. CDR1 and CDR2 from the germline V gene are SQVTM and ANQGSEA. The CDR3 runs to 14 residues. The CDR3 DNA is TGCAGCGTTGAACAAGCGGGGGGCCAAGAGACCCAGTTCTTC. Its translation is CSVEQAGGQETQFF.

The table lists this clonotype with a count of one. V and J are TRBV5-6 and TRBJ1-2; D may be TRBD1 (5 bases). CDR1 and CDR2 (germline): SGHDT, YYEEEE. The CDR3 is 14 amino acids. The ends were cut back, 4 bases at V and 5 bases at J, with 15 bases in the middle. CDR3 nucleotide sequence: TGTGCCAGCAGCCCCTTCGTGGGGCCTTATGGCTACACCTTC. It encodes CASSPFVGPYGYTF.

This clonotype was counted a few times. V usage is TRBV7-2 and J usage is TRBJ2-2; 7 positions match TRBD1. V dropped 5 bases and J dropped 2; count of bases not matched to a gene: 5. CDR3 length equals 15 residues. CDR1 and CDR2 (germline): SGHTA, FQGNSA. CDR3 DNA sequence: TGTGCCAGCAGCCTGTACAGGGGAAACACCGGGGAGCTGTTTTTT. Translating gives CASSLYRGNTGELFF.

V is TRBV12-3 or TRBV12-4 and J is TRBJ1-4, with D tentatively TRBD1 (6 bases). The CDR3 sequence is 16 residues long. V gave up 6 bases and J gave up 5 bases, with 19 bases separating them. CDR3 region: CASRGGAAVSNEKLFF. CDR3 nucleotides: TGTGCCAGCAGAGGGGGGGCGGCAGTCTCGAATGAAAAACTGTTTTTT.

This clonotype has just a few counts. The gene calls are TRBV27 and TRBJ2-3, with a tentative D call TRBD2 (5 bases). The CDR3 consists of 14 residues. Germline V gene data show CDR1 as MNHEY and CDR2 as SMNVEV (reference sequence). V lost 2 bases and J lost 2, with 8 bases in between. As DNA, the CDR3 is TGTGCCAGCAGTTTACGAGCGGTCACAGATACGCAGTATTTT. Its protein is CASSLRAVTDTQYF.

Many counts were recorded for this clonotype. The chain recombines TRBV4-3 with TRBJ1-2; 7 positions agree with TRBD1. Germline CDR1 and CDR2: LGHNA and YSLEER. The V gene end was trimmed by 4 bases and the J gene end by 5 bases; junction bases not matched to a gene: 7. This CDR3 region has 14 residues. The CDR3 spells CASSRSGTAYGYTF. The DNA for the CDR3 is TGCGCCAGCAGCCGGTCCGGGACAGCTTATGGCTACACCTTC.

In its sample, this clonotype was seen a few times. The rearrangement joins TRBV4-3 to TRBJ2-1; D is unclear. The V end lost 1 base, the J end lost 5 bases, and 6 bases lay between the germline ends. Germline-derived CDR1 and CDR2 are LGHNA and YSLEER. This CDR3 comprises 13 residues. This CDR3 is CASSQGFNNEQFF. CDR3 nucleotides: TGCGCCAGCAGCCAAGGATTTAACAATGAGCAGTTCTTC.

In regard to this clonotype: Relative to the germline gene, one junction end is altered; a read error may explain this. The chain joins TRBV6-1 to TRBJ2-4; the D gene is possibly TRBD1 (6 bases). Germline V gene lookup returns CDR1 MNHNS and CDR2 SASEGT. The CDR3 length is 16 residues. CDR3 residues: CACSEGGRLAKNIQYF. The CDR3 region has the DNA TGTGCCTGCAGTGAAGGGGGACGCCTAGCCAAAAACATTCAGTACTTC.

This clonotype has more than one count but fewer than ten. In DNA form, the CDR3 reads TGTGCCAGCAGTTTTGGGGTGGCGCAGTATTTT. Protein product: CASSFGVAQYF. The V gene is TRBV12-3 or TRBV12-4, the J gene TRBJ2-3; D call uncertain. With 3 bases removed from V and 10 bases from J, the gap between germline ends came to 8 bases. CDR3 length equals 11 residues.

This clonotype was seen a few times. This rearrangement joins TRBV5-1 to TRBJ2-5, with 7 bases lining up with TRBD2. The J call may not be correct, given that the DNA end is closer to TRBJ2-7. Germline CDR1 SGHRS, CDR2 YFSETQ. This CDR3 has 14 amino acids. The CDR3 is CASSLGPGGGEQYF. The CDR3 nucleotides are TGCGCCAGCAGCTTGGGGCCGGGGGGTGGCGAGCAGTACTTC.